This TCR beta chain originates from a study of T cells after yellow fever vaccination. This clonotype has at least ten counts. Its target is not known. It was through 5'RACE template switching that TCR cDNA was made, with a universal primer site and UMIs added. TCRdb re-derived calls from the 5' RACE reads in MiXCR, one entry per CDR3 protein. The table shows about 360,000 distinct CDR3 sequences, with under 7.5% occurring only once. After removal of 6 bases from V and 9 bases from J, the junction contained 8 bases not matched to a gene. This CDR3 comprises 14 residues. Germline V gene sequence: CDR1 LNHDA, CDR2 SQIVND (reference sequence). Study-wide findings and caveats: On re-exposure, the response was weaker but peaked faster, at day 5 versus 15. Highly abundant clonotypes carried over from the bulk population could end up in FACS-sorted repertoires as contaminants. Only a minor proportion of clonotypes was detected across both CD4 and CD8 compartments.

This chain joins TRBV19 and TRBJ2-1; TRBD2 matches at 10 bases. This clonotype was sampled from a man between 25 and 39 years old who received the YFV17D yellow fever vaccine. Specimen: PBMCs, collected 5 days after the yellow fever booster vaccination. CDR3 region: CASSGGTSEGEQFF. The CDR3 nucleotides read TGTGCCAGTAGCGGCGGGACTAGCGAGGGTGAGCAGTTCTTC. Full variable domain (outside the CDR3, taken from reference TRBV19 and TRBJ2-1): DGGITQSPKYLFRKEGQNVTLSCEQNLNHDAMYWYRQDPGQGLRLIYYSQIVNDFQKGDIAEGYSVSREKKESFPLTVTSAQKNPTAFYLCASSGGTSEGEQFFGPGTRLTVL.